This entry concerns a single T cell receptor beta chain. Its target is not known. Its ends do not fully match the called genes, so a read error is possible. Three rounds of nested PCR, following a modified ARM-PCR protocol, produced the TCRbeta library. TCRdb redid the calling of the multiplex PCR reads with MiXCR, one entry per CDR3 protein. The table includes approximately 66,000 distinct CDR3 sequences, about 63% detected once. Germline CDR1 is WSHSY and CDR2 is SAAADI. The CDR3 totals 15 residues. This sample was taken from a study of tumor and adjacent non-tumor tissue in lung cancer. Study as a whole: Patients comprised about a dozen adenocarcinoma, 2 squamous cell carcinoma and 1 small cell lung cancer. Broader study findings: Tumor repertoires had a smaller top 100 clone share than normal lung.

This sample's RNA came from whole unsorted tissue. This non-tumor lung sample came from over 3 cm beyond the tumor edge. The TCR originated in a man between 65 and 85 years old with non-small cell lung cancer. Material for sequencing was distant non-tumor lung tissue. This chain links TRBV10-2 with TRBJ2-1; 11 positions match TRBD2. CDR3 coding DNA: TGCGCCAGCATTACTAGCGGGGGAATCTCCAATGAGCAATTCTTC. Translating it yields CASITSGGISNEQFF.